The entry that follows covers one T cell receptor beta chain sequence. Its cognate antigen is unknown. This may come from a read error, since a much larger clone is one base off. One entry per CDR3 protein, called by TCRdb with MiXCR from the RT-PCR reads. The table shows around 570,000 distinct CDR3 sequences, with approximately 7.1% occurring only once. The data are from a study of response to subunit inactivated influenza vaccine. Study results and limitations: New T cells are recruited in small numbers by each seasonal influenza vaccination, according to the authors' suggestion.

Per the germline V gene, CDR1 is LGHDT and CDR2 is YNNKEL (reference sequence). The CDR3 runs to 11 residues. The sequence came from a man aged 50 to 75 who received an inactivated influenza vaccine. The rearrangement links TRBV3-1 to TRBJ2-5; no clear D. The input for sequencing was PBMCs from blood, taken about 23 months after vaccination. The CDR3 DNA sequence: TGTGCCAGCAGCCAAGTTGATACCCAGAACTTC. This encodes CASSQVDTQNF.